This T cell receptor (beta chain) was documented in a study of blood T cell repertoires in COVID-19. The CDR3 runs to 16 residues. Germline loops: CDR1 ENHRY, CDR2 SYGVKD. Trimming took off 5 bases at V and 0 bases at J, with 16 bases between the two ends. Sequencing used immunoSEQ multiplex PCR; TCRdb keeps in-frame clones, though not all of them. The table has approximately 77,000 clones, around 90% seen once. The sequencing input was peripheral blood. The chain joins TRBV10-3 to TRBJ1-1; D is perhaps TRBD1 (6 bases). This receptor was taken from a man in his fifties with active COVID-19. CDR3 residues: CAISYRDSNMNTEAFF. CDR3 in DNA: TGTGCCATCAGTTACAGGGATTCGAATATGAACACTGAAGCTTTCTTT.